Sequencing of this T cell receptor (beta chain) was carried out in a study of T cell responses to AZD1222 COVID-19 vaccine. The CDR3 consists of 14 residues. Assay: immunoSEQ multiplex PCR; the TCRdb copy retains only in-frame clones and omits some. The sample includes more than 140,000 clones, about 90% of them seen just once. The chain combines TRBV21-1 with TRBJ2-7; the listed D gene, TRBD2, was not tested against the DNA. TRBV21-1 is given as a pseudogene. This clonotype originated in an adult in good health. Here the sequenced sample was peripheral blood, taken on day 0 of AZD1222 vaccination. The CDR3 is CATTGLAVSYEQYF. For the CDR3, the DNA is TGTGCCACCACTGGACTAGCGGTATCCTACGAGCAGTACTTC.